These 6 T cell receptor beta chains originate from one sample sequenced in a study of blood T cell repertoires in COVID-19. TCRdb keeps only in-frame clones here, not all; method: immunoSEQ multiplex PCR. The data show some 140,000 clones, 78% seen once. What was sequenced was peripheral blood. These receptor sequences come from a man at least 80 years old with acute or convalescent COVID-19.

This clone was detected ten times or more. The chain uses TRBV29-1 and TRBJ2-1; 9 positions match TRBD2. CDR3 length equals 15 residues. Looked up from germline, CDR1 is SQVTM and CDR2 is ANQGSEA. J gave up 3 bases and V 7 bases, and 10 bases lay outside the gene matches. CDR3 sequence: CSAAGGSPYYNEQFF. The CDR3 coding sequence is TGCAGCGCCGCGGGGGGGTCCCCCTACTACAATGAGCAGTTCTTC.

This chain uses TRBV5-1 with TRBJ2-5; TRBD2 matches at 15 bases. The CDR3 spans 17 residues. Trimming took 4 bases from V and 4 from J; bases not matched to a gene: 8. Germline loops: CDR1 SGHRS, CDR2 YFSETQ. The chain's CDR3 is CASSQGLAGGQGETQYF. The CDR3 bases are TGCGCCAGCAGCCAAGGACTAGCGGGGGGGCAAGGAGAGACCCAGTACTTC.

CDR3 nucleotides: TGTGCCAGCAGCCGCGCGGGACTAGCGGGGGCCGAGCAGTACTTC. Its translation: CASSRAGLAGAEQYF. The rearrangement links TRBV14 to TRBJ2-7; 14 bases align to TRBD2. Germline trimming cut 4 bases from V and 6 bases from J; bases unmatched to any gene: 5. Germline CDR1 and CDR2: SGHDN and FVKESK. The length of the CDR3 is 15 residues.

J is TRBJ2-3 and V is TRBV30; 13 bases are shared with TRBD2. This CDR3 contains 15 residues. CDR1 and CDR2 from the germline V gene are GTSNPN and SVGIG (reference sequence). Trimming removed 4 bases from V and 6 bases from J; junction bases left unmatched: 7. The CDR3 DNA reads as TGTGCCTGGACCCCGGGACTAGCGGGGACCGATACGCAGTATTTT. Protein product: CAWTPGLAGTDTQYF.

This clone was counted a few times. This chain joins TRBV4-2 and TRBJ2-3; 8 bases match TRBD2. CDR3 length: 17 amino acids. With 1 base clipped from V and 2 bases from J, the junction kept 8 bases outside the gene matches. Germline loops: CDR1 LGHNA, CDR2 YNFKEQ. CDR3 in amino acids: CASSQASTSAPTDTQYF. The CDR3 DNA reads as TGTGCCAGCAGCCAAGCCTCGACTAGCGCTCCCACAGATACGCAGTATTTT.

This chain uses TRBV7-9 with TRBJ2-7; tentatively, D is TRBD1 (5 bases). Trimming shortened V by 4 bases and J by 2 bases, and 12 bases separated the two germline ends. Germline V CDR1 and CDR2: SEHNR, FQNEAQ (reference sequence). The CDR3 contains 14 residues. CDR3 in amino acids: CASSSSQTAYEQYV. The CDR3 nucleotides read TGTGCCAGCAGCTCCTCACAGACAGCCTACGAGCAGTACGTC.